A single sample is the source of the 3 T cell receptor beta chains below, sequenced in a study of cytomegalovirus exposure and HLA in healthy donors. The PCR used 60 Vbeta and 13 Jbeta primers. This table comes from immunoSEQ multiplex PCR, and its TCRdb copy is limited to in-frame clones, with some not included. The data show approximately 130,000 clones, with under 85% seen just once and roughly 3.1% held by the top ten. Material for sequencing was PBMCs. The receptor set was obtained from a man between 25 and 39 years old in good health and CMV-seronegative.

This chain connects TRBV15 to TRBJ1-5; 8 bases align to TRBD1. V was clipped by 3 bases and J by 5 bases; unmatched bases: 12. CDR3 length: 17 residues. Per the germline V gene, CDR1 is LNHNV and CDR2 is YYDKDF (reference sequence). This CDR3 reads CATSRGIQTGAYQPQHF. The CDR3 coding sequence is TGTGCCACCAGCAGGGGGATTCAGACAGGGGCTTATCAGCCCCAGCATTTT. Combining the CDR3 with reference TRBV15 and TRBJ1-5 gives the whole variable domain DAMVIQNPRYQVTQFGKPVTLSCSQTLNHNVMYWYQQKSSQAPKLLFHYYDKDFNNEADTPDNFQSRRPNTSFCFLDIRSPGLGDTAMYLCATSRGIQTGAYQPQHFGDGTRLSIL.

This CDR3 is CASSPGGLAGGTYEQYF. The DNA for the CDR3 is TGTGCCAGCAGTCCTGGGGGACTAGCGGGGGGTACCTACGAGCAGTACTTC. The chain couples TRBV7-8 to TRBJ2-7; 15 nucleotides align to TRBD2. Germline CDR1 and CDR2: SGHVS and FQNEAQ. The V gene end was trimmed by 6 bases and the J gene end by 2 bases; junction bases not matched to a gene: 8. The length of the CDR3 is 17 residues.

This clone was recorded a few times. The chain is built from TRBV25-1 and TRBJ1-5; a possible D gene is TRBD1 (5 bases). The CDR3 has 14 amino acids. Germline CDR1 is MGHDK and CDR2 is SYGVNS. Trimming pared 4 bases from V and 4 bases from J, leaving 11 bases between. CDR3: CASSAQGSNQPQHF. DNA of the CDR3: TGTGCCAGCAGTGCTCAGGGAAGTAATCAGCCCCAGCATTTT.